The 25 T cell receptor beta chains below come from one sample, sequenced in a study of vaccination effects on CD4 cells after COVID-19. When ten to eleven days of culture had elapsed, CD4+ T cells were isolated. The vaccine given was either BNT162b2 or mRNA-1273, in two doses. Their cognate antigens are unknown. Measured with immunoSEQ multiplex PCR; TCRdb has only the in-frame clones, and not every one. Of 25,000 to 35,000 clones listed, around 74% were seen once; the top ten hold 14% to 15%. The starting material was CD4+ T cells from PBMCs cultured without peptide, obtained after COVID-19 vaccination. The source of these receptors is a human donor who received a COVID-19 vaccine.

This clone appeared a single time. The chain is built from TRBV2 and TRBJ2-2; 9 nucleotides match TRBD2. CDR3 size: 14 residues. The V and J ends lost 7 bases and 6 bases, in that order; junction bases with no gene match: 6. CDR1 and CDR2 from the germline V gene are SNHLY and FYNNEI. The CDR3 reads CASKRTSVAGELFF. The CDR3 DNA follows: TGTGCCAGCAAACGGACTAGCGTGGCCGGGGAGCTGTTTTTT.

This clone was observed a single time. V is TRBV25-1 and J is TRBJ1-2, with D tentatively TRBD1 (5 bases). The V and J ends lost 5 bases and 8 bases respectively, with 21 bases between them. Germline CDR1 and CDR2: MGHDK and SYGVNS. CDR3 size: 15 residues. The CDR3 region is CASSQPGGGDEGYTF. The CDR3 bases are TGTGCCAGCAGTCAACCAGGTGGGGGAGACGAAGGCTACACCTTC.

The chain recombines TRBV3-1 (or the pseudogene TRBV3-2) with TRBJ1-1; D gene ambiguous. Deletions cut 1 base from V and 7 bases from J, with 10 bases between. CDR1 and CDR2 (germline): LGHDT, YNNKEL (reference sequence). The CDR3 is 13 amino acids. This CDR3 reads CASSQGNFREAFF. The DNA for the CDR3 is TGTGCCAGCAGCCAAGGAAACTTCCGTGAAGCTTTCTTT.

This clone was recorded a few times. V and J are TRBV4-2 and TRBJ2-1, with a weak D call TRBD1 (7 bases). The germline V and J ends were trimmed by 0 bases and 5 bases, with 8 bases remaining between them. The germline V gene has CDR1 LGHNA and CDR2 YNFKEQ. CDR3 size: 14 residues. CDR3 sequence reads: CASSQDRGDNEQFF. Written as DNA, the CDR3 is TGTGCCAGCAGCCAAGACAGGGGGGACAATGAGCAGTTCTTC.

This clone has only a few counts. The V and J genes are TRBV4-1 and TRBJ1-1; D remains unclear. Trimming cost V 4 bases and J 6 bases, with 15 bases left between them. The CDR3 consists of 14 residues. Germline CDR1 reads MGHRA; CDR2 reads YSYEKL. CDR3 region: CASSLLPLRAEAFF. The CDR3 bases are TGCGCCAGCAGCCTCCTGCCCCTCCGGGCTGAAGCTTTCTTT.

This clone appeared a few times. The CDR3 DNA is TGTGCCAGCAGCTGGGAGGTGACAGGGGGTAACACTGAAGCTTTCTTT. Amino acid sequence: CASSWEVTGGNTEAFF. The chain has TRBV7-9 and TRBJ1-1, with TRBD1 identical over 9 bases. Trimming removed 4 bases from V and 2 bases from J; junction bases left unmatched: 8. The CDR3 has 16 residues. Germline V lookup: CDR1 SEHNR, CDR2 FQNEAQ (reference sequence).

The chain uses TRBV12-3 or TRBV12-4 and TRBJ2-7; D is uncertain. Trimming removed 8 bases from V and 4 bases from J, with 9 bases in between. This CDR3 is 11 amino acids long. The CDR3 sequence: CASGIGYEQYF. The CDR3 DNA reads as TGTGCCAGCGGAATAGGGTACGAGCAGTACTTC.

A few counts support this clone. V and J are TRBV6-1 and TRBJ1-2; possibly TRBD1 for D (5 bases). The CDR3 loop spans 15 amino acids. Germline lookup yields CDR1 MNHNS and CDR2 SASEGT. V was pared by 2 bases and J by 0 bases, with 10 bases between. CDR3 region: CASSELTGPNYGYTF. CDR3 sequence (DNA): TGTGCCAGCAGTGAACTTACAGGACCTAACTATGGCTACACCTTC.

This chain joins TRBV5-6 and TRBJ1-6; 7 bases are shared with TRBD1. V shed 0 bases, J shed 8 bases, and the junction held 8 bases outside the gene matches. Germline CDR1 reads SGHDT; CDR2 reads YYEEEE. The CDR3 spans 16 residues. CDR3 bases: TGTGCCAGCAGCTTGGAAAAGGGACAGTTGGATTCACCCCTCCACTTT. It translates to CASSLEKGQLDSPLHF.

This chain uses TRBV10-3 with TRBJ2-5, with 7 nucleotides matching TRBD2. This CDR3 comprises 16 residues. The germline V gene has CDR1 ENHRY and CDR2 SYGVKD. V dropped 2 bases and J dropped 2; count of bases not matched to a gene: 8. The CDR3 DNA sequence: TGTGCCATCAGTGAGAGTCTAGCGGCCAGACAAGAGACCCAGTACTTC. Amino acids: CAISESLAARQETQYF.

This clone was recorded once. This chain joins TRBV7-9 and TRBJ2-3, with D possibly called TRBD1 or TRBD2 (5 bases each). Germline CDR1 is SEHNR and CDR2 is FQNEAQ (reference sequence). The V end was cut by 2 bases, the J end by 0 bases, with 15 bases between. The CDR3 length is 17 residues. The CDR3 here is CASSLRSRGLSTDTQYF. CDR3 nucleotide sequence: TGTGCCAGCAGCTTAAGGTCTCGGGGCCTGAGCACAGATACGCAGTATTTT.

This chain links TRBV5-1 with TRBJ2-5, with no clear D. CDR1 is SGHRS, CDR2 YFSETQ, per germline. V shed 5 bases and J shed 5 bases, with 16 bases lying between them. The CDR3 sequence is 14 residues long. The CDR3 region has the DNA TGCGCCAGCAGTTCCGAGCCAACTGGGGAGACCCAGTACTTC. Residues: CASSSEPTGETQYF.

CDR3 region: CASSMGENTEAFF. In DNA form, the CDR3 reads TGTGCCAGCAGCATGGGGGAGAACACTGAAGCTTTCTTT. The chain uses TRBV2 and TRBJ1-1; a possible D gene is TRBD1 (5 bases). The germline V and J ends were trimmed by 6 bases and 1 base, with 9 bases remaining between them. CDR3 length: 13 amino acids. CDR1 and CDR2 (germline): SNHLY, FYNNEI.

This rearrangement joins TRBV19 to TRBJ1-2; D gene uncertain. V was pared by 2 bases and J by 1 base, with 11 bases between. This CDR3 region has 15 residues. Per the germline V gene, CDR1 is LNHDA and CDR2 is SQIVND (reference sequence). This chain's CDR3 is CASSIRPNDNYGYTF. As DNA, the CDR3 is TGTGCCAGTAGTATAAGACCAAATGATAACTATGGCTACACCTTC.

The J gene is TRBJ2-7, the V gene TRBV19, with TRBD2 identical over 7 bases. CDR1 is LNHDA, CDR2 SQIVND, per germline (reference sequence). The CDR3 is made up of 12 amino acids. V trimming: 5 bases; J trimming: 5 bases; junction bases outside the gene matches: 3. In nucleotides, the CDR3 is TGTGCCAGTAGTCCCCGGGAGGACGAGCAGTACTTC. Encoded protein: CASSPREDEQYF. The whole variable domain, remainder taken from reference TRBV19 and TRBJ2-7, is DGGITQSPKYLFRKEGQNVTLSCEQNLNHDAMYWYRQDPGQGLRLIYYSQIVNDFQKGDIAEGYSVSREKKESFPLTVTSAQKNPTAFYLCASSPREDEQYFGPGTRLTVT.

CDR3 in amino acids: CAWKRQGRSSYNSPLHF. The CDR3 nucleotides read TGTGCCTGGAAAAGGCAGGGCCGTAGCTCCTATAATTCACCCCTCCACTTT. The V and J genes are TRBV30 and TRBJ1-6, with a possible D match to TRBD1 (5 bases). V was shortened by 4 bases and J by 0 bases, with 16 bases between the two germline ends. CDR1 and CDR2 from the germline V gene are GTSNPN and SVGIG (reference sequence). The CDR3 runs to 17 residues. The whole variable domain, filled in from reference TRBV30 and TRBJ1-6, reads SQTIHQWPATLVQPVGSPLSLECTVEGTSNPNLYWYRQAAGRGLQLLFYSVGIGQISSEVPQNLSASRPQDRQFILSSKKLLLSDSGFYLCAWKRQGRSSYNSPLHFGNGTRLTVT.

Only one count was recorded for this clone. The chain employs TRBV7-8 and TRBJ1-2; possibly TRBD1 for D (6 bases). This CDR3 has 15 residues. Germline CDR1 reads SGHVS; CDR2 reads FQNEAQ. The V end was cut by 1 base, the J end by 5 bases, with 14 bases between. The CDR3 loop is CASSLEVGAGYGYTF. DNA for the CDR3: TGTGCCAGCAGCTTAGAAGTGGGGGCCGGGTATGGCTACACCTTC.

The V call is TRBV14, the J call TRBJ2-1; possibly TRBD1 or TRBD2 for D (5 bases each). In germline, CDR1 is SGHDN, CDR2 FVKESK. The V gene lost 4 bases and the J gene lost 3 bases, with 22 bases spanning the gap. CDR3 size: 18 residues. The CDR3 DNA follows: TGTGCCAGCAGCCCGTCATCGACGAGGGGTCGTCGCTACAATGAGCAGTTCTTC. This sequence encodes CASSPSSTRGRRYNEQFF.

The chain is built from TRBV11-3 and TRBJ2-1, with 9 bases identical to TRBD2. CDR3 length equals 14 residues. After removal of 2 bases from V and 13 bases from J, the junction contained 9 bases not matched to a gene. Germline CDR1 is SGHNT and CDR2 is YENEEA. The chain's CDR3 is CASSLMAGGREQFF. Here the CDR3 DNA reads TGTGCCAGCAGCTTAATGGCGGGGGGGCGGGAACAGTTCTTC.

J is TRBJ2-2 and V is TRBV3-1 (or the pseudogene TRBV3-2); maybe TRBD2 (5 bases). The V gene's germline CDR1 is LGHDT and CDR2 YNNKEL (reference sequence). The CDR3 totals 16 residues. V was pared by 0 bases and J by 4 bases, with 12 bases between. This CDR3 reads CASSQDLREVTGELFF. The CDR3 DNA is TGTGCCAGCAGCCAAGACTTGAGGGAAGTCACCGGGGAGCTGTTTTTT.

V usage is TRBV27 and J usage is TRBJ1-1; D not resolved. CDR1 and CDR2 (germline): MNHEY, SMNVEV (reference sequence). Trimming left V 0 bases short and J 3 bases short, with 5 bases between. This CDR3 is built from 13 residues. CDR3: CASSLSGYTEAFF. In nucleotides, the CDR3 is TGTGCCAGCAGTTTATCAGGGTACACTGAAGCTTTCTTT.

As DNA, the CDR3 is TGTGCCAGCAGCCCCCTCGCCACAGATACGCAGTATTTT. It yields the protein CASSPLATDTQYF. The chain carries TRBV27 and TRBJ2-3; the D is unclear. Germline loops: CDR1 MNHEY, CDR2 SMNVEV (reference sequence). The ends were cut back, 6 bases at V and 2 bases at J, with 9 bases in the middle. This CDR3 has 13 amino acids.

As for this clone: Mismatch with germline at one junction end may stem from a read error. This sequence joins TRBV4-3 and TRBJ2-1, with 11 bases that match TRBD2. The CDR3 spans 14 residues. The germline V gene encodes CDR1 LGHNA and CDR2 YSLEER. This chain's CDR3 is CASSQVSGGAFVIF. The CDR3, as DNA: TGCGCCAGCAGCCAAGTTAGCGGGGGGGCCTTTGTAATCTTC.

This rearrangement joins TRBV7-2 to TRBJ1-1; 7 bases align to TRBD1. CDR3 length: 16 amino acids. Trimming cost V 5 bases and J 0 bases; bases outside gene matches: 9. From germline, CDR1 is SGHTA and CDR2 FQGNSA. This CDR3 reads CASSRKTGTMNTEAFF. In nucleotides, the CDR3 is TGTGCCAGCAGCCGGAAGACAGGGACAATGAACACTGAAGCTTTCTTT. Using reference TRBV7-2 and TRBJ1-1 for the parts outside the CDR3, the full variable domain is GAGVSQSPSNKVTEKGKDVELRCDPISGHTALYWYRQSLGQGLEFLIYFQGNSAPDKSGLPSDRFSAERTGGSVSTLTIQRTQQEDSAVYLCASSRKTGTMNTEAFFGQGTRLTVV.

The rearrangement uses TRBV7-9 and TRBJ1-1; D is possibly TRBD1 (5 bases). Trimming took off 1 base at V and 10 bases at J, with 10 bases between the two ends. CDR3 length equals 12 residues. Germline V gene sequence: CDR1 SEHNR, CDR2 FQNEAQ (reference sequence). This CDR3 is CASSLGQGRAFF. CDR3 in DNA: TGTGCCAGCAGCTTAGGGCAGGGACGAGCTTTCTTT.